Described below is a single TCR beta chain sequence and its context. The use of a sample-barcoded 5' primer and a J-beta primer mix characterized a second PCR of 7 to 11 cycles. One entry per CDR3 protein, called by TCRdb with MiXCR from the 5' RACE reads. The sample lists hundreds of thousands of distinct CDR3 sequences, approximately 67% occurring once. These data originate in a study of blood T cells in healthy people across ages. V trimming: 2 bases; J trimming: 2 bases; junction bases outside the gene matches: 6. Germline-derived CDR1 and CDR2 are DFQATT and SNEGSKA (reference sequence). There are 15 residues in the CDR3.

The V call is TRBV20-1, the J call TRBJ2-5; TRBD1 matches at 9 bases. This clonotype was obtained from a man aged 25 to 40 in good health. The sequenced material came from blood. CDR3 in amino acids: CSARRDRVTQETQYF. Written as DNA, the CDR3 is TGCAGTGCTAGAAGGGACAGGGTAACGCAAGAGACCCAGTACTTC.